This T cell receptor (beta chain) is from a study of ipilimumab plus nivolumab after autologous stem cell transplantation. Study at large: Patients received a median of about five ipilimumab and 8 or 9 nivolumab doses. Both relapsed and primary refractory DLBCL were included.

The protocol was immunoSEQ multiplex PCR, while the TCRdb copy is restricted to in-frame clones and leaves out a portion. The sample consists of fewer than 15,000 clones, around four fifths of them appearing once. Starting 14 to 28 days after autologous transplant, ipilimumab 1 mg/kg was given. This TCR was recovered from a male donor with diffuse large B-cell lymphoma. This material consisted of PBMCs, taken in a trial of ipilimumab plus nivolumab as post-transplant consolidation.

The CDR3 loop reads CAWNVVFSGTQYF. The DNA of the CDR3 is TGTGCCTGGAATGTCGTATTTTCGGGTACGCAGTATTTT. The chain carries TRBV30 and TRBJ2-3; D uncertain. V was shortened by 4 bases and J by 8 bases, with 16 bases between the two germline ends. The CDR3 runs to 13 residues. Germline V CDR1 and CDR2: GTSNPN, SVGIG (reference sequence). The full variable domain, with the rest looked up from reference TRBV30 and TRBJ2-3, is SQTIHQWPATLVQPVGSPLSLECTVEGTSNPNLYWYRQAAGRGLQLLFYSVGIGQISSEVPQNLSASRPQDRQFILSSKKLLLSDSGFYLCAWNVVFSGTQYFGPGTRLTVL.